These 11 T cell receptor beta chains were all obtained from the same sample, sequenced in a study of blood T cells in healthy people across ages. Using a J-beta primer mix together with a sample-barcoded 5' primer, a second PCR was run for roughly 6 to 12 cycles. A single record per CDR3 protein comes from TCRdb applying MiXCR to the 5' RACE reads. Of roughly 1.6 million distinct CDR3 sequences in the sample, about 35% were seen once. Sequenced: blood. These receptors came from a woman aged 25 to 39 in good health.

The chain couples TRBV20-1 to TRBJ2-3, with D unresolved. The CDR3 is made up of 15 amino acids. Trimming left V 4 bases short and J 0 bases short, with 14 bases between. Germline CDR1 DFQATT, CDR2 SNEGSKA (reference sequence). The CDR3 loop reads CSAMVLLTSTDTQYF. The CDR3 region has the DNA TGCAGTGCTATGGTCCTCCTTACTAGCACAGATACGCAGTATTTT.

The chain recombines TRBV11-2 with TRBJ2-5, with TRBD2 matching over 7 bases. V was pared by 3 bases and J by 4 bases, with 5 bases of the junction left unmatched. The CDR3 is 14 residues long. Germline loops: CDR1 SGHAT, CDR2 FQNNGV. CDR3 sequence reads: CASSLSSGAETQYF. CDR3 nucleotide sequence: TGTGCCAGCAGCTTGTCCAGCGGGGCAGAGACCCAGTACTTC.

The chain couples TRBV9 to TRBJ2-1, with 11 positions matching TRBD2. Germline loops: CDR1 SGDLS, CDR2 YYNGEE. V gave up 3 bases and J gave up 3 bases; unmatched junction bases: 5. The CDR3 has 16 amino acids. The chain's CDR3 is CASSATGTSGYNEQFF. CDR3 in DNA: TGTGCCAGCAGCGCCACCGGGACTAGCGGCTACAATGAGCAGTTCTTC.

This clonotype was recorded a few times. The junction departs from germline at one end; a sequencing error may be responsible. The chain employs TRBV24-1 and TRBJ2-5; D is possibly TRBD2 (5 bases). This CDR3 region has 13 residues. Per the germline V gene, CDR1 is KGHDR and CDR2 is SFDVKD. The CDR3 loop is CASSLGEAGTQYF. CDR3 nucleotides: TGTGCCAGCAGTTTAGGAGAGGCGGGGACCCAGTACTTC.

This clonotype was counted a few times. The V call is TRBV28, the J call TRBJ2-3, with 8 bases that match TRBD2. V lost 5 bases, J lost 2 bases, and 9 bases stayed unmatched. Germline-derived CDR1 and CDR2 are MDHEN and SYDVKM. The CDR3 is made up of 16 amino acids. The CDR3 reads CASSGEAGDPTDTQYF. The CDR3, as DNA: TGTGCCAGCAGTGGTGAAGCGGGAGACCCCACAGATACGCAGTATTTT.

There are a few counts of this clonotype. The chain uses TRBV14 and TRBJ2-7, with a possible D match to TRBD1 (6 bases). The V end was cut by 2 bases, the J end by 4 bases, with 18 bases between. The length of the CDR3 is 16 residues. The germline V gene has CDR1 SGHDN and CDR2 FVKESK. The CDR3 here is CASSQRVGTRLYEQYF. The CDR3 DNA follows: TGTGCCAGCAGCCAAAGGGTTGGGACACGTCTGTACGAGCAGTACTTC.

This clonotype was seen a few times. The V and J genes are TRBV5-1 and TRBJ2-3; 9 bases match TRBD2. Trimming removed 3 bases from V and 4 bases from J; junction bases left unmatched: 9. CDR1 and CDR2 (germline): SGHRS, YFSETQ. CDR3 length: 16 residues. CDR3: CASSSVIAGEADTQYF. CDR3 nucleotides: TGCGCCAGCAGCTCGGTAATAGCGGGGGAGGCAGATACGCAGTATTTT.

J is TRBJ2-3 and V is TRBV20-1; TRBD1 agrees at 9 bases. Per the germline V gene, CDR1 is DFQATT and CDR2 is SNEGSKA (reference sequence). Losses at the gene ends were 2 bases for V and 6 bases for J; bases not matched to a gene: 9. This CDR3 is 15 amino acids long. CDR3 sequence (DNA): TGCAGTGCTAGACTGGGACAGGGACATTCGGATACGCAGTATTTT. Its protein is CSARLGQGHSDTQYF.

In this sample, this clonotype turned up a few times. This rearrangement joins TRBV3-1 to TRBJ2-5; D perhaps matches TRBD2 (5 bases). V shed 2 bases and J shed 5 bases, with 15 bases lying between them. CDR1 is LGHDT and CDR2 is YNNKEL in the germline V gene (reference sequence). CDR3 length: 15 amino acids. In DNA form, the CDR3 reads TGTGCCAGCAGCCAAACTCCCACTAGGCAGGAGACCCAGTACTTC. Translation gives CASSQTPTRQETQYF.

The V and J genes are TRBV5-6 and TRBJ2-4; D gene ambiguous. Germline CDR1 and CDR2: SGHDT and YYEEEE. V dropped 3 bases and J dropped 2 bases, with 15 bases sitting between them. This CDR3 is 16 amino acids long. CDR3 bases: TGTGCCAGCAGCTCCGTTGGTAAAGGGCCCAAAAACATTCAGTACTTC. It specifies CASSSVGKGPKNIQYF.

This chain connects TRBV2 to TRBJ2-5; 7 positions match TRBD2. V trimming: 6 bases; J trimming: 4 bases; junction bases outside the gene matches: 5. The CDR3 sequence is 13 residues long. Per germline, CDR1 SNHLY and CDR2 FYNNEI. The CDR3 loop reads CASRSGVVETQYF. CDR3 nucleotide sequence: TGTGCCAGCAGGAGCGGGGTGGTAGAGACCCAGTACTTC.